This entry describes one T cell receptor beta chain. Antigen specificity is unknown. The V gene's germline CDR1 is MDHEN and CDR2 SYDVKM. V lost 10 bases and J 8 bases, leaving 26 bases between the germline ends. This CDR3 contains 15 residues. The data were taken from a study of OX40 agonist ivuxolimab in advanced cancers. Overall study findings and caveats: What antigens the expanded peripheral T cells recognized was never established.

A history of autoimmune disease or systemic immunosuppression excluded patients. Sequencing used immunoSEQ multiplex PCR; TCRdb keeps in-frame clones, though not all of them. The table includes tens of thousands of clones, 85% detected once. This receptor was taken from an adult with an advanced solid tumor such as melanoma, head and neck, liver or kidney cancer. This chain uses TRBV28 with TRBJ1-2; D is perhaps TRBD1 (6 bases). The sequences come from CD4+ or CD8+ T cells sorted from blood, collected in a trial of the OX40 agonist ivuxolimab. The CDR3, as DNA: TGTGCCATCATGGAAGGGGGGTCATCGCTTTGGGGCTACACCTTC. This codes for CAIMEGGSSLWGYTF.